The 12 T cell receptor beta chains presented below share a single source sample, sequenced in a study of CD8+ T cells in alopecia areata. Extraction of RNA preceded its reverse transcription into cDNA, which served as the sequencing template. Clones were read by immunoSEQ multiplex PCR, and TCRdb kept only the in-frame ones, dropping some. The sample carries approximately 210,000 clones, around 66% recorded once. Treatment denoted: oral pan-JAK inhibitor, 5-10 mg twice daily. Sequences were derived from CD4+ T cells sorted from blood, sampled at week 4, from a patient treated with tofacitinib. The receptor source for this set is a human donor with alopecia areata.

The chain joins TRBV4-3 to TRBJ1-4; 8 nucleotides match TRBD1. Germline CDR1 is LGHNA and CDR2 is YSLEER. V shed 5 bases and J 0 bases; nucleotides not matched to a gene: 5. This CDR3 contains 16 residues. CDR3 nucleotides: TGCGCCAGCAGCTGGGACAGGCAAGCAACTAATGAAAAACTGTTTTTT. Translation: CASSWDRQATNEKLFF.

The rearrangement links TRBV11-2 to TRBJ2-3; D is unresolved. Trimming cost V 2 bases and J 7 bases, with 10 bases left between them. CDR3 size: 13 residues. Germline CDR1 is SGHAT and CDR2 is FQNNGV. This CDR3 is CASSLQRRNTQYF. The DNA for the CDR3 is TGTGCCAGCAGCTTACAGCGACGAAATACGCAGTATTTT.

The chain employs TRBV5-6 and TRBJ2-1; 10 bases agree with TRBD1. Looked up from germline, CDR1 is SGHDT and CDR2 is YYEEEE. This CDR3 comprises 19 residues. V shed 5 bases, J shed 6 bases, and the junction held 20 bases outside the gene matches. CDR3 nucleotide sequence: TGTGCCAGCAGTTCTGGGTCGGGACAGGGGTGGCGAAGGGCCAATGAGCAGTTCTTC. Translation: CASSSGSGQGWRRANEQFF.

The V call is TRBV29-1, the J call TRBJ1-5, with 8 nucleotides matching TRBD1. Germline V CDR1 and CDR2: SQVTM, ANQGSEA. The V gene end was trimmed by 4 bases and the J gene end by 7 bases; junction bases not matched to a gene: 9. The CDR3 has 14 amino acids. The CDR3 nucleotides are TGCAGCGTTGCAGGGCAGGGGGCTTCCCAGCCCCAGCATTTT. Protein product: CSVAGQGASQPQHF. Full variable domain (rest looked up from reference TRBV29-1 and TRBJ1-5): SAVISQKPSRDICQRGTSLTIQCQVDSQVTMMFWYRQQPGQSLTLIATANQGSEATYESGFVIDKFPISRPNLTFSTLTVSNMSPEDSSIYLCSVAGQGASQPQHFGDGTRLSIL.

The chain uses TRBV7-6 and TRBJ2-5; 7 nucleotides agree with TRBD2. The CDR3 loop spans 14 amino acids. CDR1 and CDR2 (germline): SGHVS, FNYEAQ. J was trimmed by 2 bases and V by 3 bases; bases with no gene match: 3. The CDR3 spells CASSFPGGQETQYF. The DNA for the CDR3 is TGTGCCAGCAGCTTTCCGGGAGGTCAAGAGACCCAGTACTTC.

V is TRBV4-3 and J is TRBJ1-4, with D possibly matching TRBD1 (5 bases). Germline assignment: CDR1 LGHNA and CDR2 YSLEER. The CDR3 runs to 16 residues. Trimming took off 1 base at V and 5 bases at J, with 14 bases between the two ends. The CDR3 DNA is TGCGCCAGCAGCCAAGGACCCCTAGGGGAAAATGAAAAACTGTTTTTT. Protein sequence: CASSQGPLGENEKLFF.

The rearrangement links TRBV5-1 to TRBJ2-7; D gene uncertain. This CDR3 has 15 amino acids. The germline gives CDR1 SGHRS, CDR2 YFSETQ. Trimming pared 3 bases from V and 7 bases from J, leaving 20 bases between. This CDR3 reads CASSSRRQDLTEQYF. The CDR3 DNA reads TGCGCCAGCAGCTCCAGAAGGCAGGATCTAACGGAGCAGTACTTC.

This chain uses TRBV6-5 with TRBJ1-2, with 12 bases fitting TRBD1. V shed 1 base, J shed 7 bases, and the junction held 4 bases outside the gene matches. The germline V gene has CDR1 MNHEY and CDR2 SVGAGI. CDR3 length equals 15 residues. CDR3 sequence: CASSYLGTGGSGYTF. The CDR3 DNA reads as TGTGCCAGCAGTTACTTAGGGACAGGGGGCTCTGGCTACACCTTC.

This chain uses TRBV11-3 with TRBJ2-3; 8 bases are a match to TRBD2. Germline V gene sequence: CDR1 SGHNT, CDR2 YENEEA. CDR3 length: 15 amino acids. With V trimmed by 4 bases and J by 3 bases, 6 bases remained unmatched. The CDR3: CASSSWAGGTDTQYF. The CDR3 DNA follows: TGTGCCAGCAGCTCCTGGGCGGGGGGTACAGATACGCAGTATTTT.

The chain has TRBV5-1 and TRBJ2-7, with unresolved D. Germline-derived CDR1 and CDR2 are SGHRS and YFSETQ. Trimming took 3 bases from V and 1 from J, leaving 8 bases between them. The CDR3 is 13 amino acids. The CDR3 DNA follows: TGCGCCAGCAGCTCCTCGGAGTCCTACGAGCAGTACTTC. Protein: CASSSSESYEQYF.

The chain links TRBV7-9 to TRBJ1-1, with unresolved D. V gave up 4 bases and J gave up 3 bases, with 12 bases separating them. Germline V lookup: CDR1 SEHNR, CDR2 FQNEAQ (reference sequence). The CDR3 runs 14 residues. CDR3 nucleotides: TGTGCCAGCAGCTCCGACGGTAGACACACTGAAGCTTTCTTT. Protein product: CASSSDGRHTEAFF.

As DNA, the CDR3 is TGTGCCTGGAGTGTATCCCCCGGCTCGCCATCCGCTTTCTTT. It codes for CAWSVSPGSPSAFF. The chain is built from TRBV30 and TRBJ1-1, with D hard to call. The length of the CDR3 is 14 residues. V lost 0 bases and J 11 bases, leaving 19 bases between the germline ends. Germline-derived CDR1 and CDR2 are GTSNPN and SVGIG (reference sequence).